This T cell receptor beta chain was recorded in a study of CD8 T cells in Susac syndrome. The authors reverse transcribed roughly 0.45 to 1 ug RNA with random hexamers. An immunoSEQ multiplex PCR generated amplified TCR beta CDR3 products spanning 54 Vbeta and 13 Jbeta. TCRdb recomputed calls from the immunoSEQ multiplex PCR reads with MiXCR, one row per CDR3 protein. The table lists roughly 100,000 distinct CDR3 sequences, 85% to 95% of them singletons. Worth noting for this clonotype: Its target is not known.

Findings of the study overall: Clonal expansion was not seen in any Susac syndrome CD4+ T cell repertoire.

Germline CDR1 and CDR2: MDHEN and SYDVKM. The germline V and J ends were trimmed by 6 bases and 2 bases, with 16 bases remaining between them. The CDR3 contains 15 residues. The sequence was collected from a human donor with Susac syndrome. The specimen was CD4+ T cells from PBMCs. V gene TRBV28 combines with J gene TRBJ2-5; maybe TRBD1 (5 bases). Written as DNA, the CDR3 is TGTGCCAGCAGCCTTCCGAAGGGGCTACAAGAGACCCAGTACTTC. Translation gives CASSLPKGLQETQYF.